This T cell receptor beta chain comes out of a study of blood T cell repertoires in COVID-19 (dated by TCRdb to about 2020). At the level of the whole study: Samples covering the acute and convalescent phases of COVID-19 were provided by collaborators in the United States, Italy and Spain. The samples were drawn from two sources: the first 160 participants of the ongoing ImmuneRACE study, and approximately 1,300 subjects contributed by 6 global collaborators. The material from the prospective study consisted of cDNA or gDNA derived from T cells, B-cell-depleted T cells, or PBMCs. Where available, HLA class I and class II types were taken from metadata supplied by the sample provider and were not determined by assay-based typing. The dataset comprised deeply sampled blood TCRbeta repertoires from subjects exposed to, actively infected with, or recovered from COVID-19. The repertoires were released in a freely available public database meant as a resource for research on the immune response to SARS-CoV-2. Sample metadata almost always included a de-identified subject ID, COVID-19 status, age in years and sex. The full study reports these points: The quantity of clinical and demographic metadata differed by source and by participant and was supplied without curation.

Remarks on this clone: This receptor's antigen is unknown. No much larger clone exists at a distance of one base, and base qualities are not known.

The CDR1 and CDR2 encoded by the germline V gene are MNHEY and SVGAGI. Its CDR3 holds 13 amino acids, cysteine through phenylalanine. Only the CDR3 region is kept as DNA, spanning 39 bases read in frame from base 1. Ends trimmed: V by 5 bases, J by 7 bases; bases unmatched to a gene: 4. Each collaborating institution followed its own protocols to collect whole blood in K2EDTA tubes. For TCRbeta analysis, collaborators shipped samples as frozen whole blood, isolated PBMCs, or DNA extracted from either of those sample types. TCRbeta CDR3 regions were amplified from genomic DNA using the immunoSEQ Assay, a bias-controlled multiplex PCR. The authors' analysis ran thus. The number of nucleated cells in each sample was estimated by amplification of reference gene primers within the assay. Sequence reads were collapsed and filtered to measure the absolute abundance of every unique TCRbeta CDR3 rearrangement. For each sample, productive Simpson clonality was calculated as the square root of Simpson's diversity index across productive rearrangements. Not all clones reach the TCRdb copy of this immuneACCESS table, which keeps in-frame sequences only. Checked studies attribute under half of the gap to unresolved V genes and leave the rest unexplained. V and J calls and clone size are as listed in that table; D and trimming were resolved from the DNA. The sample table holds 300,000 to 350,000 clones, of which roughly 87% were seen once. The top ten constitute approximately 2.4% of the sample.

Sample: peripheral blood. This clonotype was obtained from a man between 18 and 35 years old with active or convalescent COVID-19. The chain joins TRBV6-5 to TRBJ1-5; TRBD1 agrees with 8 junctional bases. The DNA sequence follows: TGTGCCAGCAGTACAGGGGGTCAGCAGCCCCAGCATTTT. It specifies CASSTGGQQPQHF.